These T cell receptor beta chains were read from a single sample in a study of T cells in Graves' hyperthyroidism and ophthalmopathy. TCRdb re-analysed the multiplex PCR reads in MiXCR, keeping a single row per CDR3 protein. The table has approximately 98,000 distinct CDR3 sequences, around 42% seen once. The sequenced material came from peripheral blood or thyroid tissue (not recorded which). These receptors were taken from a woman between 25 and 40 years old with Graves' hyperthyroidism. Both conserved end residues are part of each CDR3. D genes are given only for firm matches. The size field is filled for only some rows; it gives once, few, many or a size class.

D gene,V gene,clone size,J gene,CDR3 length,CDR3 protein,CDR3 DNA
NA,TRBV15,many,TRBJ2-2,12,CATSRGVGELFF,TGTGCCACCAGCAGGGGGGTTGGGGAGCTGTTTTTT
NA,TRBV20-1,NA,TRBJ2-5,14,CSARAGWAEETQYF,TGCAGTGCTAGAGCGGGATGGGCGGAAGAGACCCAATACTTC
NA,TRBV7-9,medium-sized,TRBJ1-6,12,CASSLDNSPLHF,TGTGCCAGCAGCCTCGATAATTCACCCCTCCACTTT
NA,TRBV5-8,many,TRBJ1-6,17,CASSLGAGPRYNSPLHF,TGTGCCAGCAGCCTGGGCGCAGGGCCGCGTTATAATTCACCCCTCCACTTT
NA,TRBV5-1,many,TRBJ2-5,12,CASSLESGPWYF,TGCGCCAGCAGCTTGGAAAGCGGTCCTTGGTACTTC
NA,TRBV7-3,many,TRBJ1-4,15,CASSLERATNEKLFF,TGTGCCAGCAGCTTAGAAAGAGCAACTAATGAAAAACTGTTTTTT
NA,TRBV15,NA,TRBJ2-5,14,CATSRAGDLETQYF,TGTGCCACCAGCAGAGCGGGGGACCTCGAGACCCAGTACTTC
NA,TRBV12-3/TRBV12-4,few,TRBJ1-5,17,CASSDWGMIKGSQPQHF,TGTGCCAGCAGTGATTGGGGGATGATTAAAGGCAGTCAGCCCCAGCATTTT
NA,TRBV4-1,many,TRBJ2-3,11,CASSSALTVYF,TGCGCCAGCAGCTCCGCGCTTACGGTGTATTTT
NA,TRBV2,many,TRBJ1-2,16,CASNARIVGRTGGYTF,TGTGCCAGCAATGCTCGTATAGTGGGACGGACGGGGGGCTACACCTTC
NA,TRBV15,NA,TRBJ2-3,17,CATSRGQSYRNTDTQYF,TGTGCCACCAGCAGAGGTCAGTCTTACCGAAACACAGATACGCAGTACTTT
NA,TRBV13,NA,TRBJ2-3,11,CASRGGDTQYF,TGTGCCAGCAGAGGTGGAGATACGCAGTATTTT
NA,TRBV28,many,TRBJ1-1,16,CASSFLRGQLNTEAFF,TGTGCCAGCAGTTTCCTCAGAGGACAGCTGAACACTGAAGCTTTCTTT
NA,TRBV7-8,NA,TRBJ1-1,11,CASSRGGKAFF,TGTGCCAGCAGCAGAGGAGGCAAAGCTTTCTTT
NA,TRBV10-3,NA,TRBJ2-5,16,CAISETKASGQETQYF,TGTGCCATCAGTGAGACAAAGGCGTCAGGCCAAGAGACCCAGTACTTC
TRBD2,TRBV24-1,NA,TRBJ2-5,17,CATSGLETSGIEETQYF,TGTGCCACCAGTGGGCTGGAGACTAGCGGGATAGAAGAGACCCAGTACTTC
TRBD1,TRBV28,NA,TRBJ1-2,13,CAGGQGEASGYTF,TGTGCCGGGGGACAGGGGGAAGCATCTGGCTACACCTTC
NA,TRBV4-1,many,TRBJ1-5,15,CASSRRREQNQPQHF,TGCGCCAGCAGCCGCCGCCGGGAACAAAATCAGCCCCAGCATTTT
NA,TRBV20-1,NA,TRBJ1-6,12,CSARVPSSPLHF,TGCAGTGCGAGGGTTCCAAGCTCACCCCTCCACTTT
NA,TRBV4-1,NA,TRBJ2-3,15,CASSQDRRGSDTQYF,TGCGCCAGCAGCCAAGATCGGAGGGGATCAGATACGCAGTATTTT
NA,TRBV12-3/TRBV12-4,many,TRBJ2-7,13,CASSLSDSYEQYF,TGTGCCAGCAGTTTATCGGACAGCTACGAGCAGTACTTC
NA,TRBV7-9,NA,TRBJ2-7,13,CASSYPGLYEQYF,TGTGCCAGCAGCTACCCGGGGCTTTACGAGCAGTACTTC
TRBD1,TRBV2,NA,TRBJ2-2,15,CASSDPGQGPGEPFF,TGTGCCAGCAGTGATCCGGGACAGGGCCCCGGGGAGCCGTTTTTT
NA,TRBV20-1,NA,TRBJ1-4,12,CSARTENEKLFF,TGCAGTGCGCGGACAGAGAATGAAAAACTGTTTTTT
TRBD1,TRBV9,many,TRBJ1-6,15,CASSVGDSQTSPLHF,TGTGCCAGCAGCGTAGGGGACAGCCAAACTTCACCCCTCCACTTT
TRBD1,TRBV27,many,TRBJ1-1,14,CASTSDRGPSEAFF,TGTGCCAGCACCTCGGACAGGGGGCCCTCTGAAGCTTTCTTT
TRBD1,TRBV6-5,many,TRBJ1-6,16,CASTNWIQGYNSPLHF,TGTGCCAGCACTAACTGGATACAGGGGTATAATTCACCCCTCCACTTT
TRBD1,TRBV6-6,many,TRBJ1-3,16,CASSLDRRNSGNTIYF,TGTGCCAGCAGTTTGGACAGGCGGAACTCTGGAAACACCATATATTTT
NA,TRBV2,NA,TRBJ1-4,16,CASSYSTRDTNEKLFF,TGTGCCAGCAGTTACTCGACTCGGGACACTAATGAAAAACTGTTTTTT